A single sample is the source of the 26 T cell receptor beta chains below, sequenced in a study of cytomegalovirus exposure and HLA in healthy donors. Libraries were prepared by immunoSEQ multiplex PCR; TCRdb keeps only in-frame clonotypes and omits some of them. The sample yields under 300,000 clones, approximately 86% seen once. Material: PBMCs. The receptor source for this set is a woman aged 25 to 45 in good health and CMV-seropositive.

J is TRBJ2-1 and V is TRBV11-3; 7 nucleotides line up with TRBD1. Per the germline V gene, CDR1 is SGHNT and CDR2 is YENEEA. The CDR3 loop spans 14 amino acids. V gave up 5 bases and J gave up 2 bases; unmatched junction bases: 3. This chain's CDR3 is CASSLDRAYNEQFF. Here the CDR3 DNA reads TGTGCCAGCAGCCTTGACAGGGCCTACAATGAGCAGTTCTTC.

This rearrangement joins TRBV4-1 to TRBJ2-7; 8 bases line up with TRBD1. The CDR3 has 14 residues. Germline trimming cut 4 bases from V and 6 bases from J; bases unmatched to any gene: 8. CDR1 and CDR2 from the germline V gene are MGHRA and YSYEKL. This CDR3 reads CASSRGQGKSEQYF. DNA of the CDR3: TGCGCCAGCAGCCGCGGACAGGGTAAAAGCGAGCAGTACTTC.

In its sample, this clone was seen a few times. This chain joins TRBV30 and TRBJ1-2, with a possible D match to TRBD1 (5 bases). Germline V gives CDR1 GTSNPN, CDR2 SVGIG (reference sequence). The CDR3 runs to 12 residues. V gave up 3 bases and J gave up 6 bases, with 11 bases separating them. CDR3 nucleotides: TGTGCCTGGAGCAGGGCCTGGGATGGCTACACCTTC. It yields the protein CAWSRAWDGYTF.

The V and J genes are TRBV6-5 and TRBJ2-1, with 11 bases fitting TRBD1. Germline V lookup: CDR1 MNHEY, CDR2 SVGAGI. J lost 7 bases, V lost 0 bases, and 5 bases had no gene match. The CDR3 is made up of 16 amino acids. CDR3 loop: CASSYSPGQGGNEQFF. The CDR3, as DNA: TGTGCCAGCAGTTACTCACCGGGACAGGGGGGTAATGAGCAGTTCTTC.

V gene TRBV6-1 combines with J gene TRBJ2-3; D not resolved. Per germline, CDR1 MNHNS and CDR2 SASEGT. V lost 6 bases and J 0 bases, leaving 13 bases between the germline ends. The CDR3 has 15 residues. Here the CDR3 DNA reads TGTGCCAGCAGCTCCTTCTTCGGTAGCACAGATACGCAGTATTTT. This gives the protein CASSSFFGSTDTQYF.

J is TRBJ1-1 and V is TRBV6-1, with D possibly being TRBD1 (5 bases). This CDR3 spans 15 amino acids. CDR1 is MNHNS, CDR2 SASEGT, per germline. V was pared by 3 bases and J by 0 bases, with 11 bases between. CDR3: CASSEGWGMNTEAFF. CDR3 DNA: TGTGCCAGCAGTGAGGGGTGGGGCATGAACACTGAAGCTTTCTTT.

The chain carries TRBV18 and TRBJ2-5; 7 nucleotides align to TRBD1. Germline CDR1 and CDR2: KGHSH and LQKENI. After removal of 3 bases from V and 3 bases from J, the junction contained 1 base not matched to a gene. The CDR3 totals 13 residues. CDR3 loop: CASSPQGEETQYF. The DNA of the CDR3 is TGTGCCAGCTCACCCCAGGGGGAAGAGACCCAGTACTTC.

Only a few counts were recorded for this clone. The chain links TRBV13 to TRBJ2-7, with unresolved D. The CDR3 sequence is 14 residues long. Germline V gives CDR1 PRHDT, CDR2 FYEKMQ (reference sequence). V lost 3 bases, J lost 5 bases, and 14 bases lay in between. The CDR3 bases are TGTGCCAGCAGCTTTGCAGTCCGGGTCCACGAGCAGTACTTC. It is translated as CASSFAVRVHEQYF.

This clone was counted a few times. The rearrangement uses TRBV7-6 and TRBJ2-7, with D tentatively TRBD2 (5 bases). Per the germline V gene, CDR1 is SGHVS and CDR2 is FNYEAQ. The CDR3 is 14 residues long. V was pared by 2 bases and J by 1 base, with 9 bases between. The CDR3 DNA follows: TGTGCCAGCAGCTTAAGGACTGAATCCTACGAGCAGTACTTC. The encoded protein is CASSLRTESYEQYF. The complete variable domain, with remaining parts taken from reference TRBV7-6 and TRBJ2-7, reads GAGVSQSPRYKVTKRGQDVALRCDPISGHVSLYWYRQALGQGPEFLTYFNYEAQQDKSGLPNDRFSAERPEGSISTLTIQRTEQRDSAMYRCASSLRTESYEQYFGPGTRLTVT.

The chain has TRBV23-1 and TRBJ1-2; 9 bases align to TRBD1. TRBV23-1 is an ORF, and what it does is uncertain. V gave up 4 bases and J gave up 4 bases; unmatched junction bases: 16. This CDR3 has 18 residues. Here the CDR3 reads CASSPSYRDRDFFYGYTF. In DNA, the CDR3 is TGCGCCAGCAGTCCCTCGTACAGGGACAGGGATTTTTTCTATGGCTACACCTTC.

V and J are TRBV9 and TRBJ1-3; possibly TRBD1 for D (6 bases). Germline CDR1 and CDR2: SGDLS and YYNGEE. Trimming removed 3 bases from V and 4 bases from J, with 8 bases in between. There are 13 residues in the CDR3. The CDR3 sequence: CASSATGGNTIYF. DNA for the CDR3: TGTGCCAGCAGCGCTACAGGGGGAAACACCATATATTTT.

This chain links TRBV7-3 with TRBJ2-1; D may be TRBD2 (5 bases). Germline V gene lookup returns CDR1 SGHTA and CDR2 FQGTGA. Trimming pared 5 bases from V and 6 bases from J, leaving 17 bases between. CDR3 size: 15 residues. CDR3 in amino acids: CASSPQSFRGNEQFF. The CDR3 nucleotides are TGTGCCAGCAGCCCCCAATCCTTTCGGGGCAATGAGCAGTTCTTC.

Only a few counts were recorded for this clone. The chain is built from TRBV30 and TRBJ1-1; no clear D. The CDR3 loop spans 12 amino acids. CDR1 and CDR2 from the germline V gene are GTSNPN and SVGIG (reference sequence). V lost 0 bases to trimming and J lost 3 bases, with 5 bases between them. CDR3 residues: CAWSVPDTEAFF. Written as DNA, the CDR3 is TGTGCCTGGAGTGTGCCAGACACTGAAGCTTTCTTT. The full variable domain, with the rest looked up from reference TRBV30 and TRBJ1-1, is SQTIHQWPATLVQPVGSPLSLECTVEGTSNPNLYWYRQAAGRGLQLLFYSVGIGQISSEVPQNLSASRPQDRQFILSSKKLLLSDSGFYLCAWSVPDTEAFFGQGTRLTVV.

This clone is a singleton in its sample. V gene TRBV5-6 combines with J gene TRBJ2-2, with 9 bases matching TRBD2. The CDR3 totals 17 residues. J lost 3 bases, V lost 0 bases, and 6 bases had no gene match. CDR1 is SGHDT, CDR2 YYEEEE, per germline. This CDR3 reads CASSLVGGLAYTGELFF. CDR3 DNA: TGTGCCAGCAGCTTGGTTGGGGGACTAGCCTACACCGGGGAGCTGTTTTTT. The full variable domain, its missing parts supplied by reference TRBV5-6 and TRBJ2-2, is DAGVTQSPTHLIKTRGQQVTLRCSPKSGHDTVSWYQQALGQGPQFIFQYYEEEERQRGNFPDRFSGHQFPNYSSELNVNALLLGDSALYLCASSLVGGLAYTGELFFGEGSRLTVL.

The chain links TRBV29-1 to TRBJ2-1; possibly TRBD2 for D (5 bases). Trimming pared 0 bases from V and 6 bases from J, leaving 6 bases between. The germline gives CDR1 SQVTM, CDR2 ANQGSEA. The CDR3 is 12 residues long. In DNA, the CDR3 is TGCAGCGTTGAAGATGGACTCAATGAGCAGTTCTTC. Protein product: CSVEDGLNEQFF.

The chain is built from TRBV19 and TRBJ1-4; D remains unclear. The CDR3 extends over 17 amino acids. Germline assignment: CDR1 LNHDA and CDR2 SQIVND (reference sequence). V was clipped by 4 bases and J by 1 base, with 16 bases between them. This CDR3 is CASSRGGQAITNEKLFF. CDR3 sequence (DNA): TGTGCCAGTAGTAGGGGAGGCCAGGCCATAACTAATGAAAAACTGTTTTTT.

The chain has TRBV6-1 and TRBJ1-2; 7 bases fit TRBD1. Trimming at V came to 3 bases and at J to 3 bases, leaving 4 bases not matched to a gene. Per the germline V gene, CDR1 is MNHNS and CDR2 is SASEGT. There are 14 residues in the CDR3. As DNA, the CDR3 is TGTGCCAGCAGTGAGACAGGGAGCCACTATGGCTACACCTTC. The encoded protein is CASSETGSHYGYTF.

The V and J genes are TRBV29-1 and TRBJ2-3; 15 nucleotides match TRBD2. This CDR3 has 15 amino acids. Losses at the gene ends were 5 bases for V and 5 bases for J; bases not matched to a gene: 5. Germline V CDR1 and CDR2: SQVTM, ANQGSEA. CDR3 coding DNA: TGCAGCGTTTGGACTAGCGGGAGGGCCAAAGATACGCAGTATTTT. It translates to CSVWTSGRAKDTQYF.

The chain couples TRBV5-1 to TRBJ2-7, with D perhaps TRBD1 (5 bases). This CDR3 spans 14 amino acids. Trimming pared 2 bases from V and 1 base from J, leaving 10 bases between. Germline loops: CDR1 SGHRS, CDR2 YFSETQ. DNA of the CDR3: TGCGCCAGCAGCTTCGGTAGGGGTTCCTACGAGCAGTACTTC. Its protein is CASSFGRGSYEQYF.

This chain connects TRBV19 to TRBJ2-7; D gene unclear. Looked up from germline, CDR1 is LNHDA and CDR2 is SQIVND (reference sequence). Trimming took off 0 bases at V and 0 bases at J, with 6 bases between the two ends. The CDR3 totals 14 residues. For the CDR3, the DNA is TGTGCCAGTAGTATAGATAACTACTCCTACGAGCAGTACTTC. This sequence encodes CASSIDNYSYEQYF.

This sequence joins TRBV9 and TRBJ2-7; 7 nucleotides agree with TRBD2. This CDR3 has 15 amino acids. V gave up 0 bases and J gave up 4 bases; unmatched junction bases: 7. CDR1 SGDLS and CDR2 YYNGEE come from the germline V gene. This CDR3 reads CASSVGSSGYYEQYF. CDR3 nucleotides: TGTGCCAGCAGCGTAGGCTCTAGCGGATATTACGAGCAGTACTTC.

The chain joins TRBV2 to TRBJ2-1, with D possibly TRBD1 on 5 matching bases. Germline CDR1 reads SNHLY; CDR2 reads FYNNEI. V lost 4 bases, J lost 6 bases, and 19 bases lay in between. CDR3 length: 16 residues. CDR3 DNA sequence: TGTGCCAGCAGTGGGTCACTGGGGCTCCGGCGCAATGAGCAGTTCTTC. The encoded protein is CASSGSLGLRRNEQFF.

This rearrangement joins TRBV4-1 to TRBJ2-5, with a tentative D call TRBD1 (6 bases). The germline V gene has CDR1 MGHRA and CDR2 YSYEKL. The ends were cut back, 5 bases at V and 2 bases at J, with 15 bases in the middle. The CDR3 extends over 15 amino acids. CDR3: CASSALDRSQETQYF. Written as DNA, the CDR3 is TGCGCCAGCAGCGCTTTAGACAGGTCGCAAGAGACCCAGTACTTC.

The chain has TRBV11-2 and TRBJ2-1, with 9 bases matching TRBD1. Germline CDR1 and CDR2: SGHAT and FQNNGV. The CDR3 is 15 amino acids. J gave up 3 bases and V 3 bases, and 3 bases lay outside the gene matches. This CDR3 reads CASSFGTGLYNEQFF. The CDR3, as DNA: TGTGCCAGCAGCTTCGGGACAGGGCTCTACAATGAGCAGTTCTTC.

This rearrangement joins TRBV2 to TRBJ1-4; 9 bases match TRBD1. Germline V gene sequence: CDR1 SNHLY, CDR2 FYNNEI. The CDR3 totals 14 residues. J lost 7 bases, V lost 6 bases, and 6 bases had no gene match. DNA for the CDR3: TGTGCCAGCAGCCTCGACAGGGGGACTGAAAAACTGTTTTTT. Encoded protein: CASSLDRGTEKLFF.

This chain links TRBV28 with TRBJ1-3; D is unresolved. The germline V and J ends were trimmed by 7 bases and 2 bases, with 18 bases remaining between them. The CDR3 is 16 amino acids. The germline CDR1 and CDR2 sequences are MDHEN and SYDVKM. The CDR3 nucleotides read TGTGCCAGCACCTCAGGAAATCCCCCCCCTGGAAACACCATATATTTT. Translated, it gives CASTSGNPPPGNTIYF.